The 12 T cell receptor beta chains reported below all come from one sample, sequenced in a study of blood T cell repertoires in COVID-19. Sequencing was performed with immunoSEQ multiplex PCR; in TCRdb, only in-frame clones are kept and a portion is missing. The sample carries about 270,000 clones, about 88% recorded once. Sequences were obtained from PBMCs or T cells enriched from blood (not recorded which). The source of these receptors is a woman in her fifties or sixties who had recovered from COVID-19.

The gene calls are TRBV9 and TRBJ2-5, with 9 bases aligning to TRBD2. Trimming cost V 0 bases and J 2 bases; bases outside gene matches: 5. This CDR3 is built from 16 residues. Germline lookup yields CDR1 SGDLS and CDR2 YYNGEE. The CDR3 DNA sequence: TGTGCCAGCAGCGTAGGCTCTAGCGGGGTTCAAGAGACCCAGTACTTC. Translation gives CASSVGSSGVQETQYF.

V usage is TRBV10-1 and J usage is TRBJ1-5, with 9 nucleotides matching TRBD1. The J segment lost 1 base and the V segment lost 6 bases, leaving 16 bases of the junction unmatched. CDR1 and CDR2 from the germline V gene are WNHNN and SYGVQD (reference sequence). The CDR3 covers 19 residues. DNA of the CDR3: TGCGCCAGCAGAATAACAGGGGGCGGCCCAAATCAAAGCAATCAGCCCCAGCATTTT. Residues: CASRITGGGPNQSNQPQHF.

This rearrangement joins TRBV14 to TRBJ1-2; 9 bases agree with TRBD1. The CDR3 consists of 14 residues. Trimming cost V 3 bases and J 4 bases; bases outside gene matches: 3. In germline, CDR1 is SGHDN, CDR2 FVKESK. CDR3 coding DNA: TGTGCCAGCAGCCAGGGGACAGGGAGCTATGGCTACACCTTC. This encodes CASSQGTGSYGYTF.

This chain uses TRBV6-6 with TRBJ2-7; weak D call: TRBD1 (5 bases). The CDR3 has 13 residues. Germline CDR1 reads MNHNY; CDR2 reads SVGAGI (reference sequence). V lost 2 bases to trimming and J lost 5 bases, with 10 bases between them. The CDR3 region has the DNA TGTGCCAGCAGTTACCCCGACAGAAACGAGCAGTACTTC. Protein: CASSYPDRNEQYF.

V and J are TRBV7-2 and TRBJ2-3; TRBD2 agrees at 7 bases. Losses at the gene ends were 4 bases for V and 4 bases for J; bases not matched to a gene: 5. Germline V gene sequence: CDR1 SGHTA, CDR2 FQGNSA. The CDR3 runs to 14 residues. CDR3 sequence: CASSSSGGADTQYF. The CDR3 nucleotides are TGTGCCAGCAGCTCCAGTGGGGGGGCAGATACGCAGTATTTT.

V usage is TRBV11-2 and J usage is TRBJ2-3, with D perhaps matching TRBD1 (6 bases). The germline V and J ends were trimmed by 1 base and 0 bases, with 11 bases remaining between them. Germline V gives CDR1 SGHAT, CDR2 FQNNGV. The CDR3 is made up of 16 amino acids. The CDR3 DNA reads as TGTGCCAGCAGCTTAGCCCAGGGGCGAAGCACAGATACGCAGTATTTT. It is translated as CASSLAQGRSTDTQYF.

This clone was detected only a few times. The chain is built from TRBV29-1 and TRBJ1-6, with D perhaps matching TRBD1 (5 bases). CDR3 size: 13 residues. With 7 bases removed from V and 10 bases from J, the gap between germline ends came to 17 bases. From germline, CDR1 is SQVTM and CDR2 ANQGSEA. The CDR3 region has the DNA TGCAGCGGAAAGACAGATCTTTCATCACCCCTCCACTTT. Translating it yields CSGKTDLSSPLHF.

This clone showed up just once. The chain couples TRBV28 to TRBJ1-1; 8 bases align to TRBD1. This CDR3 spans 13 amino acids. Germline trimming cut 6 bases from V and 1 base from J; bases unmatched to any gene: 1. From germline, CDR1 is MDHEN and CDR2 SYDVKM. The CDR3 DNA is TGTGCCAGCAGCGGACAGGGGAACACTGAAGCTTTCTTT. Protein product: CASSGQGNTEAFF.

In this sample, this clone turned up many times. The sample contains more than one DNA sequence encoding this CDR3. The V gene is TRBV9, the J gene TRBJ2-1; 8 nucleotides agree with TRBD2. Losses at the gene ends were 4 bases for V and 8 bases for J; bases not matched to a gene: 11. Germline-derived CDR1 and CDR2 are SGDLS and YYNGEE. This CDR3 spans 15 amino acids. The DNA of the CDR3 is TGTGCCAGCAGCATATCCAGCGGGAGCTTTGATGAGCAGTTCTTC. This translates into CASSISSGSFDEQFF.

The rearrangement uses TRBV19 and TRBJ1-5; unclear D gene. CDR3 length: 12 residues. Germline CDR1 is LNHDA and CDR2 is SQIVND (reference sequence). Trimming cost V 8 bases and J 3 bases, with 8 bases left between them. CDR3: CASQENNQPQHF. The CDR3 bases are TGTGCCAGTCAGGAAAACAATCAGCCCCAGCATTTT. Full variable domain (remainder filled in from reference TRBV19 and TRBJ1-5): DGGITQSPKYLFRKEGQNVTLSCEQNLNHDAMYWYRQDPGQGLRLIYYSQIVNDFQKGDIAEGYSVSREKKESFPLTVTSAQKNPTAFYLCASQENNQPQHFGDGTRLSIL.

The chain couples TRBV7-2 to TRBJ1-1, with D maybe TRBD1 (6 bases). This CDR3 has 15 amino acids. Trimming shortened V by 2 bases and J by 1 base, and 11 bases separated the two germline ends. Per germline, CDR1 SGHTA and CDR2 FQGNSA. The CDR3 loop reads CASSLKQGGNTEAFF. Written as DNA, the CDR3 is TGTGCCAGCAGCTTAAAACAGGGTGGGAACACTGAAGCTTTCTTT.

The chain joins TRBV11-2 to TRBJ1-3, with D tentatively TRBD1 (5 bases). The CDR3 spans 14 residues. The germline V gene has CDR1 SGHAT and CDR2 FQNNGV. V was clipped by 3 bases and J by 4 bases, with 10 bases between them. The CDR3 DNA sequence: TGTGCCAGCAGCTTCTTGGGGCAGGGAAACACCATATATTTT. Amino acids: CASSFLGQGNTIYF.